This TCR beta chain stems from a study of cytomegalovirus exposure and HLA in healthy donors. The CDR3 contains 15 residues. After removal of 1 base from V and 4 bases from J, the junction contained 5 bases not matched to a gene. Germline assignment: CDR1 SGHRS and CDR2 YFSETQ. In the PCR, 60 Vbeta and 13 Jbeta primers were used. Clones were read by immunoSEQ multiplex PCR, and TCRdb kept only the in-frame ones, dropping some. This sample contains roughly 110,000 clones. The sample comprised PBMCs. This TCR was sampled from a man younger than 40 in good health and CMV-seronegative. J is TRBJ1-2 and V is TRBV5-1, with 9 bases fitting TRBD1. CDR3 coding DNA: TGCGCCAGCAGCTTGTTGGGACAGGGTAGCTATGGCTACACCTTC. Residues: CASSLLGQGSYGYTF.